This T cell receptor (beta chain) originates from a study of control samples from healthy donors and cancer patients. Assay used: immunoSEQ multiplex PCR; TCRdb lists only in-frame clones, some missing. Among about 60,000 clones listed, about 96% were seen once. Germline-derived CDR1 and CDR2 are MNHEY and SVGAGI. The CDR3 consists of 15 residues. The V gene lost 6 bases and the J gene lost 10 bases, with 22 bases spanning the gap. This chain connects TRBV6-5 to TRBJ2-1; tentative D call: TRBD1 (6 bases). Sequencing was performed on blood. The sequence was collected from a woman aged 18-35 years in good health. The CDR3 region is CASSPGTHATGEQFF. The CDR3 DNA follows: TGTGCCAGCAGCCCCGGGACACATGCCACGGGGGAGCAGTTCTTC.